This entry lists 3 T cell receptor beta chains sequenced from one sample in a study of control samples from healthy donors and cancer patients. Profiling relied on immunoSEQ multiplex PCR, and the TCRdb table lists in-frame clones only, not all of them. The sample yields 84,000 or so clones, more than 65% seen once. The sample was PBMCs. The receptors here all came from a man between 60 and 70 years old with head and neck cancer.

The CDR3 loop is CASSLAYQTANTIYF. As DNA, the CDR3 is TGTGCCAGCAGCTTAGCTTATCAGACAGCCAACACCATATATTTT. V gene TRBV7-2 combines with J gene TRBJ1-3; TRBD1 is a possible D gene (5 bases). Germline V gene data show CDR1 as SGHTA and CDR2 as FQGNSA. The CDR3 loop spans 15 amino acids. V lost 0 bases, J lost 7 bases, and 13 bases lay in between.

This chain connects TRBV13 to TRBJ2-7; a possible D gene is TRBD2 (5 bases). Germline lookup yields CDR1 PRHDT and CDR2 FYEKMQ (reference sequence). Trimming removed 6 bases at V and 4 bases at J, with 16 bases between. This CDR3 has 14 residues. This CDR3 is CASSSGLNGYEQYF. CDR3 nucleotides: TGTGCCAGCAGTTCAGGACTTAATGGGTACGAGCAGTACTTC.

This chain connects TRBV3-1 (or the pseudogene TRBV3-2) to TRBJ1-4; D ambiguous. Germline assignment: CDR1 LGHDT and CDR2 YNNKEL (reference sequence). V was trimmed by 3 bases and J by 0 bases, leaving 5 bases between them. This CDR3 region has 14 residues. For the CDR3, the DNA is TGTGCCAGCAGCCAGAGGGCAACTAATGAAAAACTGTTTTTT. Its translation: CASSQRATNEKLFF.